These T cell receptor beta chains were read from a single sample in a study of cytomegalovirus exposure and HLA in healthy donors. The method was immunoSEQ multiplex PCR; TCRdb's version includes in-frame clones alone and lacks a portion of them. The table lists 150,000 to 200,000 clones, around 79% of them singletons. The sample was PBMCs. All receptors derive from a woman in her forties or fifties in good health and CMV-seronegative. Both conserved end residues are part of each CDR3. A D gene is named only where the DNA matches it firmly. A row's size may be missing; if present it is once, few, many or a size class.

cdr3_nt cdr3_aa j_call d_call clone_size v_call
TGTGCCAGCAGCTTAGGTGCCGGGACAGGGGGTCTGGATACGCAGTATTTT CASSLGAGTGGLDTQYF TRBJ2-3 TRBD1 - TRBV7-9
TGTGCCAGCGCGGCAGGGTTGGACGAAAAACTGTTTTTT CASAAGLDEKLFF TRBJ1-4 - - TRBV11-1
TGTGCCAGCAGCCGTTTCTCCGGGTCACAGGGGCAGCCCCAGCATTTT CASSRFSGSQGQPQHF TRBJ1-5 TRBD1 - TRBV7-3
TGTGCCAGCAGTCTTACAGGGCCGAACACTGAAGCTTTCTTT CASSLTGPNTEAFF TRBJ1-1 - - TRBV7-9
TGTGCCAGCAGCCAAGGAGAGGTCCTAAATCAGCCCCAGCATTTT CASSQGEVLNQPQHF TRBJ1-5 - - TRBV4-2
TGCAGCGTATCGGAAGGGGGCTTGAGGACAGATACGCAGTATTTT CSVSEGGLRTDTQYF TRBJ2-3 TRBD1 once TRBV29-1
TGCGCCAGCAGCCAAGAGAACGGTGCGGGTACTGAAGCTTTCTTT CASSQENGAGTEAFF TRBJ1-1 - - TRBV4-3
TGTGCCAGTAGTCCCAACCCCGGGACTTCAAAAGAGACCCAGTACTTC CASSPNPGTSKETQYF TRBJ2-5 - - TRBV19
TGTGCCAGCAGTAGGACGGGACTAGCGGCCGGGGAGCTGTTTTTT CASSRTGLAAGELFF TRBJ2-2 TRBD2 few TRBV2
TGTGCCAGCAGCGTAGCTAGCGGGAGCCCCGGGGAGCTGTTTTTT CASSVASGSPGELFF TRBJ2-2 TRBD2 few TRBV9